The next 15 T cell receptor beta chains were all read from a single sample in a study of blood T cells in healthy people across ages. Alongside a J-beta primer mix, a sample-barcoded 5' primer served in a second PCR lasting about 6 to 12 cycles. Each CDR3 protein is one row after TCRdb ran MiXCR on the 5' RACE reads. The data show hundreds of thousands of distinct CDR3 sequences, with more than 55% seen just once and more than 25% held by the top ten. Material for sequencing was blood. The receptors derive from a man between 35 and 55 years old in good health.

The chain is built from TRBV29-1 and TRBJ2-2; TRBD1 is a possible D gene (6 bases). This CDR3 contains 13 residues. Germline CDR1 reads SQVTM; CDR2 reads ANQGSEA. V lost 6 bases to trimming and J lost 0 bases, with 8 bases between them. In DNA, the CDR3 is TGCAGCGTGGACAGTACGAACACCGGGGAGCTGTTTTTT. Amino acids: CSVDSTNTGELFF.

The chain links TRBV6-4 to TRBJ2-7, with 12 bases lining up with TRBD2. Per germline, CDR1 MRHNA and CDR2 SNTAGT. J lost 7 bases, V lost 3 bases, and 10 bases had no gene match. CDR3 length equals 16 residues. CDR3 protein: CASSERASGGATEQYF. CDR3 DNA sequence: TGTGCCAGCAGTGAGAGGGCTAGCGGGGGGGCCACTGAGCAGTACTTC.

The chain joins TRBV28 to TRBJ2-5; no clear D. CDR3 size: 15 residues. Looked up from germline, CDR1 is MDHEN and CDR2 is SYDVKM. Trimming shortened V by 3 bases and J by 5 bases, and 16 bases separated the two germline ends. The CDR3 sequence: CASSFPGSLGETQYF. The CDR3 DNA sequence: TGTGCCAGCAGTTTTCCGGGTTCTCTCGGGGAGACCCAGTACTTC. The full variable domain, with the rest looked up from reference TRBV28 and TRBJ2-5, is DVKVTQSSRYLVKRTGEKVFLECVQDMDHENMFWYRQDPGLGLRLIYFSYDVKMKEKGDIPEGYSVSREKKERFSLILESASTNQTSMYLCASSFPGSLGETQYFGPGTRLLVL.

The chain couples TRBV2 to TRBJ1-2; 8 bases match TRBD1. Germline loops: CDR1 SNHLY, CDR2 FYNNEI. The CDR3 covers 16 residues. After removal of 2 bases from V and 12 bases from J, the junction contained 17 bases not matched to a gene. CDR3 sequence: CASSESSGQVSRGHTF. The CDR3 coding sequence is TGTGCCAGCAGTGAATCTTCGGGACAGGTGTCTCGAGGCCACACCTTC.

This clonotype was seen a handful of times. The chain couples TRBV3-1 to TRBJ1-6; D unclear. Per germline, CDR1 LGHDT and CDR2 YNNKEL (reference sequence). Trimming removed 0 bases from V and 10 bases from J, with 4 bases in between. There are 12 residues in the CDR3. CDR3 DNA: TGTGCCAGCAGCCAAGAGTACTCACCCCTCCACTTT. It specifies CASSQEYSPLHF.

This rearrangement joins TRBV28 to TRBJ2-1; 16 bases agree with TRBD2. Germline CDR1 reads MDHEN; CDR2 reads SYDVKM. CDR3 length: 17 residues. The J segment lost 5 bases and the V segment lost 7 bases, leaving 8 bases of the junction unmatched. Here the CDR3 reads CASKLGTSGRADNEQFF. The CDR3, as DNA: TGTGCCAGCAAACTGGGGACTAGCGGGAGGGCAGACAATGAGCAGTTCTTC.

The gene calls are TRBV20-1 and TRBJ1-4; no reliable D call. This CDR3 comprises 14 residues. V gave up 4 bases and J gave up 8 bases, with 17 bases separating them. Germline CDR1 reads DFQATT; CDR2 reads SNEGSKA (reference sequence). The CDR3 region has the DNA TGCAGTGCTATAACCGGGAGGGTAGGCGAAAAACTGTTTTTT. Protein sequence: CSAITGRVGEKLFF.

The CDR3 region has the DNA TGTGCCATCCGGGACAGCAGCTCGAATTCACCCCTCCACTTT. This codes for CAIRDSSSNSPLHF. The chain recombines TRBV10-3 with TRBJ1-6; TRBD1 matches at 7 bases. Germline trimming cut 8 bases from V and 7 bases from J; bases unmatched to any gene: 8. CDR1 is ENHRY and CDR2 is SYGVKD in the germline V gene. The CDR3 sequence is 14 residues long.

This clonotype has only a few counts. The chain is built from TRBV5-1 and TRBJ2-1, with 12 bases fitting TRBD2. There are 16 residues in the CDR3. Unmatched junction bases numbered 3, after V lost 2 bases and J lost 3 bases. CDR1 is SGHRS and CDR2 is YFSETQ in the germline V gene. The CDR3 DNA follows: TGCGCCAGCAGCTTAGGACTAGCGGGGAACTACAATGAGCAGTTCTTC. It codes for CASSLGLAGNYNEQFF.

This chain joins TRBV7-9 and TRBJ1-2; D possibly corresponds to TRBD1 (5 bases). CDR1 and CDR2 (germline): SEHNR, FQNEAQ (reference sequence). Trimming pared 5 bases from V and 4 bases from J, leaving 20 bases between. The CDR3 sequence is 16 residues long. The CDR3 sequence is CASSTPSWGEIYGYTF. Written as DNA, the CDR3 is TGTGCCAGCAGCACACCTTCGTGGGGGGAGATCTATGGCTACACCTTC.

This sequence joins TRBV25-1 and TRBJ2-5, with D maybe TRBD1 (6 bases). V lost 5 bases and J lost 1, with 17 bases in between. Germline V gene lookup returns CDR1 MGHDK and CDR2 SYGVNS. The CDR3 is 16 residues long. CDR3 region: CASSIGNGGIQETQYF. The CDR3 region has the DNA TGTGCCAGCAGTATTGGGAATGGGGGCATCCAAGAGACCCAGTACTTC.

This chain connects TRBV2 to TRBJ2-5, with D unresolved. The CDR3 has 14 residues. CDR1 is SNHLY, CDR2 FYNNEI, per germline. Trimming pared 7 bases from V and 5 bases from J, leaving 17 bases between. CDR3 nucleotide sequence: TGTGCCAGCACCGGCGCACATAAACAGGAGACCCAGTACTTC. Protein: CASTGAHKQETQYF.

The CDR3 sequence: CASSLRSASGANVLTF. The CDR3, as DNA: TGTGCCAGCAGCCTGAGATCCGCCTCTGGGGCCAACGTCCTGACTTTC. The J gene is TRBJ2-6, the V gene TRBV12-3 or TRBV12-4; D unresolved. V lost 6 bases and J lost 0, with 12 bases in between. The CDR3 is 16 residues long.

This clonotype was recorded a few times. The chain recombines TRBV11-2 with TRBJ2-4; 11 nucleotides line up with TRBD2. The last part of the DNA fits TRBJ2-7 better; the J call may be wrong. The CDR3 is made up of 15 amino acids. Germline CDR1 reads SGHAT; CDR2 reads FQNNGV. The CDR3, as DNA: TGTGCCAGCAGCCCTAGCGGGAGGAACTCCTACGAGCAGTACTTC. This gives the protein CASSPSGRNSYEQYF.

V is TRBV6-1 and J is TRBJ2-5; TRBD1 aligns across 9 bases. The CDR3 extends over 15 amino acids. Germline V gene data show CDR1 as MNHNS and CDR2 as SASEGT. V dropped 5 bases and J dropped 11; count of bases not matched to a gene: 15. CDR3 protein: CASSPGQGYTDEQYF. CDR3 nucleotides: TGTGCCAGCAGTCCAGGACAGGGGTACACGGATGAGCAGTACTTC.